This T cell receptor (beta chain) is from a study of OX40 agonist ivuxolimab in advanced cancers. Findings and caveats of the study: Within 6 weeks, CD4+ and CD8+ blood T cells expanded clonally at 0.1 to 3.0 mg/kg. Clonal expansion was among the lowest in partial responders at 0.1-3.0 mg/kg, especially CD8+.

Clones were read by immunoSEQ multiplex PCR, and TCRdb kept only the in-frame ones, dropping some. The sample holds approximately 65,000 clones, roughly 80% seen once. Regarding this clone: The antigen is not known.

This CDR3 has 17 amino acids. Germline CDR1 and CDR2: KGHSH and LQKENI. Trimming at V came to 3 bases and at J to 0 bases, leaving 7 bases not matched to a gene. This TCR came from an adult with an advanced solid tumor such as melanoma, head and neck, liver or kidney cancer. Sample: CD4+ or CD8+ T cells sorted from blood, taken in a trial of the OX40 agonist ivuxolimab. The chain recombines TRBV18 with TRBJ2-2; 7 nucleotides align to TRBD2. The CDR3 here is CASSPFPLAANTGELFF. DNA for the CDR3: TGTGCCAGCTCACCTTTCCCCCTAGCGGCGAACACCGGGGAGCTGTTTTTT. The full variable domain, its missing parts supplied by reference TRBV18 and TRBJ2-2, is NAGVMQNPRHLVRRRGQEARLRCSPMKGHSHVYWYRQLPEEGLKFMVYLQKENIIDESGMPKERFSAEFPKEGPSILRIQQVVRGDSAAYFCASSPFPLAANTGELFFGEGSRLTVL.